This T cell receptor beta chain was sequenced during a study of OX40 agonist ivuxolimab in advanced cancers. Context from the whole study: Ivuxolimab, which targeted the costimulatory receptor OX40 (CD134), was an agonistic, fully human IgG2 monoclonal antibody. The paper describes the monotherapy dose-escalation part (N ≈ 51 patients) of the phase I trial of ivuxolimab. The point of sequencing TCRbeta in the periphery was to test whether ivuxolimab changed TCR sequence diversity and drove clonal T-cell expansion. Intravenous ivuxolimab was administered to patients every 2 weeks at six dose levels: 0.01, 0.1, 0.3, 1.5, 3 and 10 mg/kg. Patients were allowed to have had prior anti-PD-1, anti-PD-L1 or anti-CTLA-4 therapy, and 40% to 45% of the dose-escalation patients had previously received checkpoint inhibitors. Partial responses were achieved by three dose-escalation patients, of whom one had hepatocellular carcinoma and two had cutaneous melanoma. The dose-escalation cohort was about 86% male with a mean age of about 60 years, ranging from about 20 to 80. Of the approximately 50 dose-escalation patients, hepatocellular carcinoma was present in some 19, melanoma in about 15, renal cell carcinoma in 9 and head and neck cancer in 9.

Concerning this clone itself: The antigen it binds to is not known. No base quality values were provided; no much bigger clone lies one nucleotide off.

Findings and caveats that apply to the study as a whole: On average, CD8+ T cells showed more expanded clones than CD4+ T cells after ivuxolimab. Low levels of normalized T-cell clonal expansion were also seen in some patients who did not respond. At doses of 0.1 to 3.0 mg/kg, clonal expansion of both CD4+ and CD8+ T cells in blood was seen between baseline and week 6. In the 0.1-3.0 mg/kg groups, partial responders had among the lowest normalized peripheral clonal expansion, particularly in CD8+ T cells. The antigen specificity of the clonally expanded peripheral T cells was not determined.

The CDR3 goes from the cysteine to the phenylalanine over 13 residues. Only the CDR3 region is kept as DNA, spanning 39 bases read in frame from base 1. V loses 3 bases of germline sequence and J loses 2 bases, and the interval between the two ends is 5 bases. CDR1 and CDR2, per the germline V gene (reference sequence), are LNHDA and SQIVND. Patients with autoimmune disease history or receiving systemic immunosuppression were excluded from the trial. Peripheral blood for TCR sequencing was collected from all dose cohorts at baseline, on cycle 4 day 1, and on cycle 7 day 1. Samples were obtained from an open-label, multicenter, first-in-human phase I dose-escalation trial of ivuxolimab. Adults with locally advanced or metastatic melanoma, renal cell, hepatocellular, or head and neck squamous cell carcinoma were enrolled in the trial. Before TCR sequencing, CD4+ and CD8+ T cells were separately sorted from peripheral blood.

For sequencing of the TCRbeta CDR3 region, genomic DNA was extracted from the sorted cells. The immunoSEQ Assay was used for sequencing of TCRbeta CDR3 regions. TCRdb holds this immuneACCESS table with in-frame rearrangements only. Some clones are missing; in checked studies, unresolved V genes explain under half, and the rest has no known cause. For this sample the table gives about 50,000 clones, of which approximately 83% were detected only once. The ten biggest clones cover about 1.6% of the sample. The chain couples TRBV19 to TRBJ2-1, with the D gene uncertain. The starting material was CD4+ or CD8+ T cells sorted from blood, obtained in a trial of the OX40 agonist ivuxolimab. This receptor was obtained from an adult with an advanced solid tumor such as melanoma, head and neck, liver or kidney cancer. The base sequence is TGTGCCAGTAGTATGGGTGCCTACAATGAGCAGTTCTTC. This encodes CASSMGAYNEQFF.